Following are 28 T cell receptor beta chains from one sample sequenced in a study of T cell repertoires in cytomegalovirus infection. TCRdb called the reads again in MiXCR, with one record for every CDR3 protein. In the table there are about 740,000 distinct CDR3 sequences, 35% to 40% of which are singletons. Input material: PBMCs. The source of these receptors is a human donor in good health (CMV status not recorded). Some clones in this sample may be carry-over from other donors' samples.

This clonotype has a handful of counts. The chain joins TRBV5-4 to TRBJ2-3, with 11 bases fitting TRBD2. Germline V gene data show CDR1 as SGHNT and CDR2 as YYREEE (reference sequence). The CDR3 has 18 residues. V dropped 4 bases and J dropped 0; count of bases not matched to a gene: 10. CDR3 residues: CASSPQAPSGGSTDTQYF. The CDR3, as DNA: TGTGCCAGCAGCCCCCAGGCTCCTAGCGGGGGGAGCACAGATACGCAGTATTTT.

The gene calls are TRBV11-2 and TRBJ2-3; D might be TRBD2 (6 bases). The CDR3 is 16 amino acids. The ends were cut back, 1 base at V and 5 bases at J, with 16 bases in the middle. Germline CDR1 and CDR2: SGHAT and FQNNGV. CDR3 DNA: TGTGCCAGCAGCTTAGGGCGGGGTACGACTCTAGATACGCAGTATTTT. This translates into CASSLGRGTTLDTQYF.

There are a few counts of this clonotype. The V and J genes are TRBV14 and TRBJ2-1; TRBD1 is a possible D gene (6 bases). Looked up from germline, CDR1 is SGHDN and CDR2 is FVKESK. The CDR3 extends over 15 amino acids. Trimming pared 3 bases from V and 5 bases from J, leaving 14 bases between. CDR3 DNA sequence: TGTGCCAGCAGCCACAGGGGAGCGGAAAACAATGAGCAGTTCTTC. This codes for CASSHRGAENNEQFF.

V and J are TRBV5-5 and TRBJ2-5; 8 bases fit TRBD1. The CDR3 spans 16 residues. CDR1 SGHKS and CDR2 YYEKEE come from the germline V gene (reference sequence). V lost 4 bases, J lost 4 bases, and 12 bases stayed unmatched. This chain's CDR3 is CASSPQIGQGRETQYF. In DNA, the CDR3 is TGTGCCAGCAGCCCCCAAATCGGACAGGGAAGAGAGACCCAGTACTTC.

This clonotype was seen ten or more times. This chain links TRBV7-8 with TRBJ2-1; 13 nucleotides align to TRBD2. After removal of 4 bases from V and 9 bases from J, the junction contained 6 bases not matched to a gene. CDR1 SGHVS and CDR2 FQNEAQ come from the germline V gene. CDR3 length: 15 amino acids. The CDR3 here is CASSWTSGRRGEQFF. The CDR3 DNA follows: TGTGCCAGCAGCTGGACTAGCGGGAGAAGGGGTGAGCAGTTCTTC.

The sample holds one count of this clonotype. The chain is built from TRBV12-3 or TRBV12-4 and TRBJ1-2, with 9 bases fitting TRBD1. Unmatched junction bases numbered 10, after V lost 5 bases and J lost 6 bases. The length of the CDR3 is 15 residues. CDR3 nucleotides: TGTGCCAGCAGTGTTACTGGACAGGGGACTAATGGCTACACCTTC. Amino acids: CASSVTGQGTNGYTF.

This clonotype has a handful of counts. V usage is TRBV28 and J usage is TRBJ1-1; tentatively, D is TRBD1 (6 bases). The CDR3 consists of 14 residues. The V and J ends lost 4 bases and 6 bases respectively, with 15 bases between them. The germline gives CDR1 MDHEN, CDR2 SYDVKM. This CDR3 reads CASSSGGLAAEAFF. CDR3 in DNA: TGTGCCAGCAGTTCGGGGGGGCTAGCCGCTGAAGCTTTCTTT.

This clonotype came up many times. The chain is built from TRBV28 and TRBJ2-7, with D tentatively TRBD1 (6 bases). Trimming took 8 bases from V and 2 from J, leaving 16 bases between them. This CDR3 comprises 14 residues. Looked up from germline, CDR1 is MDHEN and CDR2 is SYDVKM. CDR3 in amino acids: CASHGQQTTYEQYF. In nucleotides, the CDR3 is TGTGCCAGCCACGGACAGCAGACGACCTACGAGCAGTACTTC.

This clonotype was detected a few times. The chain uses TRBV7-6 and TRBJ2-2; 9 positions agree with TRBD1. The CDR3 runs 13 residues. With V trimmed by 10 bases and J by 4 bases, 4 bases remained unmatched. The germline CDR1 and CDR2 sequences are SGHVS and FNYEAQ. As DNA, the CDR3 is TGTGCCAAGGGACAGGGTGTCACCGGGGAGCTGTTTTTT. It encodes CAKGQGVTGELFF. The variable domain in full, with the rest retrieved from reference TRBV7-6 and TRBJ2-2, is GAGVSQSPRYKVTKRGQDVALRCDPISGHVSLYWYRQALGQGPEFLTYFNYEAQQDKSGLPNDRFSAERPEGSISTLTIQRTEQRDSAMYRCAKGQGVTGELFFGEGSRLTVL.

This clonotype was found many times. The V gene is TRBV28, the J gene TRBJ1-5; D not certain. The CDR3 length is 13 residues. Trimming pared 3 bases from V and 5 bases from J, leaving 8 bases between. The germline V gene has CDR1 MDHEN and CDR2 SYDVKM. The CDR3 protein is CASSFGDYQPQHF. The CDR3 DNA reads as TGTGCCAGCAGTTTCGGGGATTATCAGCCCCAGCATTTT.

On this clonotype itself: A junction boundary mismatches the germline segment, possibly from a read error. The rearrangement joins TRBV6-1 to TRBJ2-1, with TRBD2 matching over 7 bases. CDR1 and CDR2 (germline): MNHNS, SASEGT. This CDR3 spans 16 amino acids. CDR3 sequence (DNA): TGTGCCAACAGTGAACACGGTGGACTAGGCTACAATGAGCAGTTCTTC. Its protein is CANSEHGGLGYNEQFF.

The CDR3 coding sequence is TGTGCCAGCAGCGTACGCCTTAGCGGGGGGCGCATCAATGAGCAGTTCTTC. This sequence encodes CASSVRLSGGRINEQFF. The chain has TRBV9 and TRBJ2-1, with TRBD2 matching over 10 bases. The V and J ends lost 1 base and 6 bases, in that order; junction bases with no gene match: 10. The length of the CDR3 is 17 residues. Germline V lookup: CDR1 SGDLS, CDR2 YYNGEE.

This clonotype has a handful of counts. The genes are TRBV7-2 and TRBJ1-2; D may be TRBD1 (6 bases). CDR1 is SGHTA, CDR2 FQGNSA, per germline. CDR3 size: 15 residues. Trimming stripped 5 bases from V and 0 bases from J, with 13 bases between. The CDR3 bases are TGTGCCAGCAGCCCCGGACAGCTTGCTAACTATGGCTACACCTTC. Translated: CASSPGQLANYGYTF.

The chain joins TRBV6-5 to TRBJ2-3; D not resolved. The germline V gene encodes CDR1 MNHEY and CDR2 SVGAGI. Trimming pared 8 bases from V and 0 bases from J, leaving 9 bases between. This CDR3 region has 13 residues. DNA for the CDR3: TGTGCCAGCGGTGCCTTTAGCACAGATACGCAGTATTTT. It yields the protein CASGAFSTDTQYF.

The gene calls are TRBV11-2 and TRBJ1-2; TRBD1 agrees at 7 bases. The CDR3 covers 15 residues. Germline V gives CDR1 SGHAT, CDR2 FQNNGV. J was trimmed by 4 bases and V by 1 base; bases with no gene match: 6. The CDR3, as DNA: TGTGCCAGCAGCTTAGGGGCCAGGGACAGCTATGGCTACACCTTC. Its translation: CASSLGARDSYGYTF.

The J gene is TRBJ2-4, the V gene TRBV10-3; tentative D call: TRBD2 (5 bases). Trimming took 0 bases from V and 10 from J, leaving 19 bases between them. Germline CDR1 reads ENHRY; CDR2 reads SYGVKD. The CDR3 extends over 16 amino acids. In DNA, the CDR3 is TGTGCCATCAGTGAGTCGGTAGCGACCCCCACGAGGATTCAGTACTTC. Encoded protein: CAISESVATPTRIQYF.

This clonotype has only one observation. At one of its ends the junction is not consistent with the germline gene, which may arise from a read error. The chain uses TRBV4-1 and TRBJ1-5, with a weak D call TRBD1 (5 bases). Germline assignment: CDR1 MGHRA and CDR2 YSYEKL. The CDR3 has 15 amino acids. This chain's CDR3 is CAGSAGIGGNQPQHF. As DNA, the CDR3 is TGCGCCGGCAGTGCAGGGATTGGGGGCAATCAGCCCCAGCATTTT.

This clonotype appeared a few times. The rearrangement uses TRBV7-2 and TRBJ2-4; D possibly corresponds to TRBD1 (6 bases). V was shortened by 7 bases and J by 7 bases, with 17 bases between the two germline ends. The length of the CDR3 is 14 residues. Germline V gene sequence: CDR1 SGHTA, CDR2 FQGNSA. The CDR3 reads CASTVTGRSNIQYF. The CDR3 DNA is TGTGCCAGCACCGTGACAGGCCGAAGCAACATTCAGTACTTC.

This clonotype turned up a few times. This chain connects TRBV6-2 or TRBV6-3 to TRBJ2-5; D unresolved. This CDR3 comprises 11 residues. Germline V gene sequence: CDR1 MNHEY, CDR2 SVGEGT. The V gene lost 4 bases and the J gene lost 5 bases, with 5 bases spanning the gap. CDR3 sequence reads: CASSFPETQYF. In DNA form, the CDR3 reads TGTGCCAGCAGTTTCCCGGAGACCCAGTACTTC.

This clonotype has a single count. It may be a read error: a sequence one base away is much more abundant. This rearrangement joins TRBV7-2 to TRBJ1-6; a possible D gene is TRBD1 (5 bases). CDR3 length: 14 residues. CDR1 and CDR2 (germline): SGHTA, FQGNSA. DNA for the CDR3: TGTGCCAGCAGCTTAAAGGGGTATAATTCACCCCACCACTTT. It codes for CASSLKGYNSPHHF.

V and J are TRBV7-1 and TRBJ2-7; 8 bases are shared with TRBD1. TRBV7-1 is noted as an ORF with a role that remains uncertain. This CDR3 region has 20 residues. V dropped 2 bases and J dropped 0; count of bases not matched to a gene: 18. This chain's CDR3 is CASSSPDSFPGQAYSYEQYF. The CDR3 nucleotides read TGTGCCAGCAGCTCACCCGACTCCTTCCCGGGACAGGCCTACTCCTACGAGCAGTACTTC.

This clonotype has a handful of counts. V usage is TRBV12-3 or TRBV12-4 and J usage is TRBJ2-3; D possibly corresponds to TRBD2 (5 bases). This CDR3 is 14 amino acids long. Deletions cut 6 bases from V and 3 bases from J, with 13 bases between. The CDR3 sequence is CASSPQLVTDTQYF. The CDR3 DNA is TGTGCCAGCAGCCCGCAACTAGTTACAGATACGCAGTATTTT.

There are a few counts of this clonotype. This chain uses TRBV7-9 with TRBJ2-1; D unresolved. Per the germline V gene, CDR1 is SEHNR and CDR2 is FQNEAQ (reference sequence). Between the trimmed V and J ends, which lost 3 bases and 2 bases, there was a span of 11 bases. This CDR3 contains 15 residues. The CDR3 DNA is TGTGCCAGCAGCTTTCTGGAGTCTGCCTACAATGAGCAGTTCTTC. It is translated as CASSFLESAYNEQFF.

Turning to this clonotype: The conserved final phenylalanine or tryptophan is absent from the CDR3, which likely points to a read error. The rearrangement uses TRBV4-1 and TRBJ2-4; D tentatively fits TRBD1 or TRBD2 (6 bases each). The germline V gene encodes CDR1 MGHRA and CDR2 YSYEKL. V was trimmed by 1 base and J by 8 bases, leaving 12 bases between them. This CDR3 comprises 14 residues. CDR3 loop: CASSQVGGWDIQYL. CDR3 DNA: TGCGCCAGCAGCCAAGTGGGGGGCTGGGACATTCAGTACCTC.

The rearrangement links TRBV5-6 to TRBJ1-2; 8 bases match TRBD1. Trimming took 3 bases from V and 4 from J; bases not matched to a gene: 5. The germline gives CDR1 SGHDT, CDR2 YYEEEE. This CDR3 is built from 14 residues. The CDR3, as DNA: TGTGCCAGCAGCTCAGGGGGCATCACCTATGGCTACACCTTC. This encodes CASSSGGITYGYTF.

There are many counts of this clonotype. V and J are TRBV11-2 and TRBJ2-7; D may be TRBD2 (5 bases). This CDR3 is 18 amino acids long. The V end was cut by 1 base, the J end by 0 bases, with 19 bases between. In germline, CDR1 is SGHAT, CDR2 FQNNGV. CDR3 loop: CASSLGPPRGALSYEQYF. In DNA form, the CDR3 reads TGTGCCAGCAGCTTAGGGCCCCCTCGGGGAGCGCTCTCCTACGAGCAGTACTTC.

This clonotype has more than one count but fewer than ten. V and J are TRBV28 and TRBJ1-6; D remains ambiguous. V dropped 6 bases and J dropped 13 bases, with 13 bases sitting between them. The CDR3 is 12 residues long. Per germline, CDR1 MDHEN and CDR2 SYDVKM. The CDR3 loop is CASSLGVPPLHF. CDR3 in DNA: TGTGCCAGCAGCCTCGGGGTCCCCCCCCTCCACTTT.

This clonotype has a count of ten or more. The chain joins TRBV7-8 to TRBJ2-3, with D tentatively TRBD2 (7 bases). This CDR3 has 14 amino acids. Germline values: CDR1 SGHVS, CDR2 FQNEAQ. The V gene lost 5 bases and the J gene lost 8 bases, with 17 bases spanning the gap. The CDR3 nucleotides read TGTGCCAGCAGCCAATACAGGGAGGGGGGTACGCAGTATTTT. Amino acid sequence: CASSQYREGGTQYF.